The rows below give T cell receptor beta chains drawn from one sample of a study of cytomegalovirus exposure and HLA in healthy donors. This table comes from immunoSEQ multiplex PCR, and its TCRdb copy is limited to in-frame clones, with some not included. The sample shows 150,000 to 200,000 clones, about 80% of them seen only once. The source material was PBMCs. Receptor source: a woman aged 30 to 39 in good health and CMV-seronegative. CDR3s include the opening cysteine and the closing phenylalanine or tryptophan. A D gene is named only where the DNA matches it firmly. The listing skips clone size in some rows; elsewhere it reads once, few, many or a size class.

size	D	V	J	DNA	CDR3
few	TRBD1	TRBV9	TRBJ1-1	TGTGCCAGCAGCGAGGACAGGGGTCAAGGGAGGGCTTTCTTT	CASSEDRGQGRAFF
-	TRBD1	TRBV5-1	TRBJ2-7	TGCGCCAGCAGCTCGGGGACAGGGGCGTACGAGCAGTACTTC	CASSSGTGAYEQYF
-	TRBD2	TRBV6-1	TRBJ2-7	TGTGCCAGCAGTTTGGGGACTAGCGCAGGGGGCGAGCAGTACTTC	CASSLGTSAGGEQYF
few	TRBD2	TRBV5-1	TRBJ2-7	TGCGCCAGCAGCCTTATAGCGGGAGGCAACGAGCAGTACTTC	CASSLIAGGNEQYF
-	TRBD2	TRBV5-4	TRBJ2-3	TGTGCCAGCAGCCCGGGAGGGGGAGGGCTCACAGATACGCAGTATTTT	CASSPGGGGLTDTQYF
-	TRBD2	TRBV6-6	TRBJ2-1	TGTGCCAGCAGTATACAATTAAGCGGGAGTCTCAATGAGCAGTTCTTC	CASSIQLSGSLNEQFF
once	TRBD1	TRBV7-3	TRBJ2-3	TGTGCCAGCAGCGAAAAAACAGGGGGCGTCGCAGATACGCAGTATTTT	CASSEKTGGVADTQYF
few	-	TRBV28	TRBJ2-1	TGTGCCAGCAGCCCTTTACAAGATTCTTACAATGAGCAGTTCTTC	CASSPLQDSYNEQFF
-	-	TRBV6-5	TRBJ1-1	TGTGCCAGCAGTTATGGAGTCGGGGTCGCGTTCACTGAAGCTTTCTTT	CASSYGVGVAFTEAFF
-	TRBD1	TRBV4-2	TRBJ2-4	TGTGCCAGCAGCCAACCATCGACAGGGGAAAACATTCAGTACTTC	CASSQPSTGENIQYF
-	-	TRBV10-3	TRBJ2-4	TGTGCCATCAGTGAGTTACAGGGTGGAAACATTCAGTACTTC	CAISELQGGNIQYF
-	TRBD1	TRBV6-5	TRBJ1-1	TGTGCCAGCAGTTACTCAGTAGGGGGCGGTGGTACTGAAGCTTTCTTT	CASSYSVGGGGTEAFF
-	TRBD2	TRBV7-2	TRBJ2-7	TGTGCCAGCAGCCTAGAGCGGGATTCCTACGAGCAGTACTTC	CASSLERDSYEQYF
once	TRBD1	TRBV18	TRBJ1-4	TGTGCCAGCTCACGGGGGGACAGACCCCATAATGAAAAACTGTTTTTT	CASSRGDRPHNEKLFF
-	TRBD1	TRBV10-3	TRBJ2-7	TGTGCCATCAGTGGGGGGACAGGGCAAGGTTACGAGCAGTACTTC	CAISGGTGQGYEQYF
-	TRBD2	TRBV5-1	TRBJ2-7	TGCGCCAGCAGCCGTAGCGGGAGGGCCGACGAGCAGTACTTC	CASSRSGRADEQYF